This T cell receptor (beta chain) emerged from a study of cytomegalovirus exposure and HLA in healthy donors. Overall study context: Genotyping showed around 80% of about 370 donors falling in the Caucasian-associated ancestry cluster.

This CDR3 contains 14 residues. V was shortened by 0 bases and J by 4 bases, with 9 bases between the two germline ends. CDR1 is LNHDA and CDR2 is SQIVND in the germline V gene (reference sequence). As regards this clone: Antigen unknown.

This PCR relied on a set of 60 Vbeta primers and 13 Jbeta primers. TCRdb's copy holds only in-frame clones and misses some; the assay was immunoSEQ multiplex PCR. The table includes approximately 180,000 clones, 80% detected once. Study-level results: The study listed approximately 160 cytomegalovirus-associated TCR beta chains. Most TCR beta V segments were productive about 87% or about 30% of the time in an earlier analysis. Later examination showed HLA-associated TCR beta chains had greater clonal expansion than equally common others.

The specimen sequenced was PBMCs. The origin of this receptor is a man aged 25-45 years in good health and CMV-seropositive. The genes are TRBV19 and TRBJ1-2, with D perhaps TRBD1 (5 bases). The CDR3 bases are TGTGCCAGTAGTATAGAACGGGGGATCTATGGCTACACCTTC. Protein: CASSIERGIYGYTF. Based on the CDR3 plus reference TRBV19 and TRBJ1-2, the full variable domain is DGGITQSPKYLFRKEGQNVTLSCEQNLNHDAMYWYRQDPGQGLRLIYYSQIVNDFQKGDIAEGYSVSREKKESFPLTVTSAQKNPTAFYLCASSIERGIYGYTFGSGTRLTVV.